What follows is one TCR beta chain and its context. Its matching antigen is unknown. Germline CDR1 MNHEY, CDR2 SVGAGI. J gave up 10 bases and V 3 bases, and 8 bases lay outside the gene matches. This CDR3 has 13 residues. The sample is drawn from a study of T cell responses to AZD1222 COVID-19 vaccine. Overall study findings and caveats: Vaccination with two AZD1222 doses was followed by a rise in Spike-specific TCR breadth and depth. Repertoires were obtained only post-peak T cell response. The donors showed a predominance of white British ancestry and of females, with possible underestimation of clonal diversity.

TCRdb's copy holds only in-frame clones and misses some; the assay was immunoSEQ multiplex PCR. Of roughly 99,000 clones listed, about 85% are singletons. The rearrangement joins TRBV6-5 to TRBJ2-5; 7 nucleotides agree with TRBD2. This receptor was obtained from an adult who received the AZD1222 COVID-19 vaccine. This sample comprised peripheral blood, obtained 28 days after the second AZD1222 dose. This CDR3 reads CASSYSLGGGQYF. The CDR3 coding sequence is TGTGCCAGCAGTTATTCCCTGGGGGGGGGCCAGTACTTC.